The clone carrying this T cell receptor (beta chain) occurred a few times. The antigen remains undetermined. The sample originates from a study of T cell repertoires in cytomegalovirus infection. Study details: In public TCR beta signatures, there were indications of both CMV infection and matching HLA type.

TCRdb independently ran MiXCR on the reads; one entry per CDR3 protein. The repertoire holds roughly 180,000 distinct CDR3 sequences, with less than 25% as singletons. Whole-study findings and limits: What dominated the ex vivo response were HLA-C-restricted CMV-specific TCR beta clonotypes. Totalled public TCR beta family frequency picked out people who carried CMV plus the relevant HLA.

The V and J ends lost 5 bases and 4 bases respectively, with 6 bases between them. Germline lookup yields CDR1 MNHEY and CDR2 SVGEGT. CDR3 length: 11 amino acids. V is TRBV6-2 or TRBV6-3 and J is TRBJ2-7; D is ambiguous. Sequenced here: CD8+ T cells from cultured PBMCs, sampled from culture after CMV antigen stimulation. The receptor comes from a human donor in good health (CMV status not recorded). Some clones in this sample may be carry-over from other donors' samples. This chain's CDR3 is CASSPAYEQYF. DNA for the CDR3: TGTGCCAGCAGTCCCGCGTACGAGCAGTACTTC.